This T cell receptor (beta chain) appears in the sequencing data of a study of blood T cell repertoires in COVID-19. Study-level information: Samples taken during acute and convalescent COVID-19 were collected in the United States, Italy and Spain. The analysed material was cDNA or gDNA that came from T cells, B-cell-depleted T cells, or PBMCs.

This CDR3 is 16 amino acids long. The V end was cut by 4 bases, the J end by 3 bases, with 15 bases between. The germline V gene encodes CDR1 SNHLY and CDR2 FYNNEI. In the authors' workflow: Amplified reference gene primers provided the basis for estimating nucleated cell counts. Sequenced by immunoSEQ multiplex PCR; TCRdb stores in-frame clones only, minus some. That table is the source of V, J and clone size, and D and trimming were worked out from the DNA. Among some 240,000 clones listed, 87% were seen once. Sequenced input: peripheral blood. The V and J genes are TRBV2 and TRBJ1-4; TRBD1 might be the D (6 bases). The TCR sequence derives from a man aged 55 to 70 who had recovered from COVID-19. The CDR3 sequence is CASSVLRQASNEKLFF. The CDR3 nucleotides are TGTGCCAGCAGTGTCCTCCGACAGGCTTCTAATGAAAAACTGTTTTTT. The full variable domain, completed using reference TRBV2 and TRBJ1-4, is EPEVTQTPSHQVTQMGQEVILRCVPISNHLYFYWYRQILGQKVEFLVSFYNNEISEKSEIFDDQFSVERPDGSNFTLKIRSTKLEDSAMYFCASSVLRQASNEKLFFGSGTQLSVL.